This is a list of T cell receptor beta chains from one sample in a study of blood T cell repertoires in COVID-19. The method was immunoSEQ multiplex PCR; TCRdb's version includes in-frame clones alone and lacks a portion of them. The sample has 300,000 or so clones; 80% to 90% are singletons. The sequencing input was PBMCs or T cells enriched from blood (not recorded which). Source of these receptors: a woman in her thirties or forties with acute COVID-19. Each CDR3 is given with its conserved first and last residue. Fields, in order: CDR3 length, J gene, clone size, D gene, V gene, CDR3 protein, CDR3 DNA. The D gene is left open where the match is weak. Expanded clones get a size class; other rows say once, few or many, or leave the size out.

len: 11
j_gene: TRBJ2-2
abundance: few
d_gene: TRBD1
v_gene: TRBV6-5
CDR3aa: CASSRQGVLFF
CDR3nt: TGTGCCAGCAGTCGACAGGGAGTGCTGTTTTTT

len: 16
j_gene: TRBJ2-1
abundance: .
d_gene: TRBD2
v_gene: TRBV11-3
CDR3aa: CASSLSGGPTYNEQFF
CDR3nt: TGTGCCAGCAGCTTATCGGGAGGACCTACCTACAATGAGCAGTTCTTC

len: 13
j_gene: TRBJ1-1
abundance: .
d_gene: .
v_gene: TRBV14
CDR3aa: CASSRQPNTEAFF
CDR3nt: TGTGCCAGCAGCCGACAGCCGAACACTGAAGCTTTCTTT

len: 13
j_gene: TRBJ1-3
abundance: once
d_gene: .
v_gene: TRBV29-1
CDR3aa: CSVAGQSGNTIYF
CDR3nt: TGCAGCGTTGCTGGACAGTCTGGAAACACCATATATTTT

len: 14
j_gene: TRBJ1-5
abundance: .
d_gene: .
v_gene: TRBV15
CDR3aa: CATSRDRSGQPQHF
CDR3nt: TGTGCCACCAGCAGAGATCGGTCAGGTCAGCCCCAGCATTTT

len: 15
j_gene: TRBJ2-1
abundance: .
d_gene: TRBD2
v_gene: TRBV5-4
CDR3aa: CASSLELAGAGEQFF
CDR3nt: TGTGCCAGCAGCTTGGAATTAGCGGGAGCTGGTGAGCAGTTCTTC

len: 15
j_gene: TRBJ2-5
abundance: .
d_gene: TRBD1
v_gene: TRBV24-1
CDR3aa: CATSDLKQGQETQYF
CDR3nt: TGTGCCACCAGTGATTTAAAACAGGGGCAGGAGACCCAGTACTTC

len: 15
j_gene: TRBJ1-3
abundance: .
d_gene: .
v_gene: TRBV18
CDR3aa: CASSPTQGSGNTIYF
CDR3nt: TGTGCCAGCTCACCAACCCAGGGGTCTGGAAACACCATATATTTT

len: 13
j_gene: TRBJ2-7
abundance: .
d_gene: .
v_gene: TRBV27
CDR3aa: CASSLFGAHEQYF
CDR3nt: TGTGCCAGCAGTTTATTTGGGGCGCACGAGCAGTACTTC

len: 16
j_gene: TRBJ2-5
abundance: .
d_gene: TRBD1
v_gene: TRBV19
CDR3aa: CASSMVQTGGRETQYF
CDR3nt: TGTGCCAGTAGTATGGTTCAGACAGGGGGTAGGGAGACCCAGTACTTC

len: 10
j_gene: TRBJ1-2
abundance: .
d_gene: .
v_gene: TRBV2
CDR3aa: CASRSEGYTF
CDR3nt: TGTGCCAGCAGGTCGGAGGGCTACACCTTC

len: 14
j_gene: TRBJ1-1
abundance: .
d_gene: .
v_gene: TRBV7-2
CDR3aa: CASSLWGPDTEAFF
CDR3nt: TGTGCCAGCAGCTTATGGGGGCCGGACACTGAAGCTTTCTTT

len: 17
j_gene: TRBJ1-1
abundance: .
d_gene: TRBD1
v_gene: TRBV7-2
CDR3aa: CASSSLTGTGLYREAFF
CDR3nt: TGTGCCAGCAGCTCCCTGACCGGGACAGGATTATATCGGGAAGCTTTCTTT

len: 19
j_gene: TRBJ2-7
abundance: .
d_gene: TRBD2
v_gene: TRBV28
CDR3aa: CASSTLLAGGHQIEYEQYF
CDR3nt: TGTGCCAGCAGTACCCTACTCGCGGGAGGCCACCAGATCGAATACGAGCAGTACTTC

len: 14
j_gene: TRBJ2-5
abundance: .
d_gene: TRBD2
v_gene: TRBV11-3
CDR3aa: CAPPPGLAGETQYF
CDR3nt: TGTGCGCCCCCCCCGGGACTAGCGGGAGAGACCCAGTACTTC

len: 13
j_gene: TRBJ2-1
abundance: .
d_gene: .
v_gene: TRBV4-1
CDR3aa: CASSQEYLGEQFF
CDR3nt: TGCGCCAGCAGCCAAGAGTATCTAGGTGAGCAGTTCTTC

len: 17
j_gene: TRBJ2-1
abundance: once
d_gene: .
v_gene: TRBV25-1
CDR3aa: CASSDRGLGTLYNEQFF
CDR3nt: TGTGCCAGCAGTGATCGGGGATTAGGTACCCTCTACAATGAGCAGTTCTTC

len: 12
j_gene: TRBJ1-1
abundance: .
d_gene: .
v_gene: TRBV2
CDR3aa: CASRGGMAEAFF
CDR3nt: TGTGCCAGCAGGGGGGGGATGGCTGAAGCTTTCTTT

len: 13
j_gene: TRBJ1-5
abundance: few
d_gene: .
v_gene: TRBV28
CDR3aa: CASRQGGNQPQHF
CDR3nt: TGTGCCAGCAGACAGGGTGGCAATCAGCCCCAGCATTTT

len: 13
j_gene: TRBJ2-5
abundance: once
d_gene: .
v_gene: TRBV5-6
CDR3aa: CASSLGTVETQYF
CDR3nt: TGTGCCAGTAGTTTAGGGACTGTAGAGACCCAGTACTTC

len: 15
j_gene: TRBJ1-5
abundance: .
d_gene: .
v_gene: TRBV11-3
CDR3aa: CASSLQGGRGQPQHF
CDR3nt: TGTGCCAGCAGCTTACAGGGAGGGCGGGGTCAGCCCCAGCATTTT

len: 14
j_gene: TRBJ1-2
abundance: .
d_gene: TRBD1
v_gene: TRBV9
CDR3aa: CASSGEDRGRGYTF
CDR3nt: TGTGCCAGCAGCGGGGAAGACAGGGGCCGGGGCTACACCTTC

len: 13
j_gene: TRBJ1-1
abundance: .
d_gene: .
v_gene: TRBV7-9
CDR3aa: CASSLEGAGEAFF
CDR3nt: TGTGCCAGCAGCTTAGAAGGGGCCGGTGAAGCTTTCTTT

len: 15
j_gene: TRBJ1-4
abundance: once
d_gene: .
v_gene: TRBV6-5
CDR3aa: CASSYDKGGREKLFF
CDR3nt: TGTGCCAGCAGTTATGATAAGGGGGGGCGAGAAAAACTGTTTTTT

len: 15
j_gene: TRBJ2-2
abundance: once
d_gene: TRBD1
v_gene: TRBV27
CDR3aa: CASGRPGQGIGELFF
CDR3nt: TGTGCCAGCGGAAGACCTGGACAGGGTATAGGTGAGCTGTTTTTT

len: 14
j_gene: TRBJ1-2
abundance: .
d_gene: TRBD1
v_gene: TRBV5-6
CDR3aa: CASSPWDRLNGYTF
CDR3nt: TGTGCCAGCAGCCCTTGGGACAGACTAAATGGCTACACCTTC

len: 16
j_gene: TRBJ2-7
abundance: .
d_gene: TRBD1
v_gene: TRBV27
CDR3aa: CANSLYGTGSSYEQYF
CDR3nt: TGTGCCAACAGTTTATATGGGACAGGGAGCTCCTACGAGCAGTACTTC

len: 13
j_gene: TRBJ1-2
abundance: .
d_gene: .
v_gene: TRBV7-8
CDR3aa: CASSFQSNYGYTF
CDR3nt: TGTGCCAGCAGCTTTCAGTCTAACTATGGCTACACCTTC

len: 15
j_gene: TRBJ2-5
abundance: .
d_gene: .
v_gene: TRBV5-1
CDR3aa: CASSPLLTDGETQYF
CDR3nt: TGCGCCAGCAGCCCGTTACTGACAGACGGAGAGACCCAGTACTTC

len: 19
j_gene: TRBJ2-3
abundance: once
d_gene: TRBD2
v_gene: TRBV6-2/TRBV6-3
CDR3aa: CASSYTLGKRGYSTDTQYF
CDR3nt: TGTGCCAGCAGCTATACACTAGGCAAGCGGGGATATAGCACAGATACGCAGTATTTT

len: 15
j_gene: TRBJ1-1
abundance: .
d_gene: .
v_gene: TRBV2
CDR3aa: CASSEDRQRTTEAFF
CDR3nt: TGTGCCAGCAGTGAAGACAGGCAACGGACCACTGAAGCTTTCTTT

len: 13
j_gene: TRBJ1-1
abundance: .
d_gene: .
v_gene: TRBV12-3/TRBV12-4
CDR3aa: CASRREVKTEAFF
CDR3nt: TGTGCCAGCAGGAGGGAGGTTAAAACTGAAGCTTTCTTT

len: 14
j_gene: TRBJ1-6
abundance: .
d_gene: .
v_gene: TRBV4-2
CDR3aa: CASSSPTENSPLHF
CDR3nt: TGTGCCAGCAGCTCACCGACAGAAAATTCACCCCTCCACTTT

len: 14
j_gene: TRBJ2-2
abundance: .
d_gene: TRBD2
v_gene: TRBV15
CDR3aa: CATRTGGNTGELFF
CDR3nt: TGTGCCACCAGGACGGGAGGGAACACCGGGGAGCTGTTTTTT

len: 16
j_gene: TRBJ2-5
abundance: .
d_gene: TRBD2
v_gene: TRBV24-1
CDR3aa: CATSDPSGNNQETQYF
CDR3nt: TGTGCCACCAGTGATCCTAGCGGGAATAACCAAGAGACCCAGTACTTC

len: 14
j_gene: TRBJ2-1
abundance: .
d_gene: .
v_gene: TRBV6-2/TRBV6-3
CDR3aa: CASSYSGEYNEQFF
CDR3nt: TGTGCCAGCAGTTACTCAGGAGAATACAATGAGCAGTTCTTC

len: 16
j_gene: TRBJ2-5
abundance: .
d_gene: .
v_gene: TRBV5-1
CDR3aa: CASSPMGGVERETQYF
CDR3nt: TGCGCCAGCAGCCCGATGGGGGGAGTGGAAAGAGAGACCCAGTACTTC

len: 15
j_gene: TRBJ1-3
abundance: few
d_gene: TRBD1
v_gene: TRBV27
CDR3aa: CASKPDRVTGNTIYF
CDR3nt: TGTGCCAGCAAACCCGACAGGGTTACTGGAAACACCATATATTTT

len: 16
j_gene: TRBJ1-1
abundance: few
d_gene: TRBD1
v_gene: TRBV5-5
CDR3aa: CASSLYVQGDPTEAFF
CDR3nt: TGTGCCAGCAGCTTGTATGTGCAGGGGGATCCCACTGAAGCTTTCTTT

len: 16
j_gene: TRBJ1-2
abundance: .
d_gene: .
v_gene: TRBV7-8
CDR3aa: CASSLVVTGDNYGYTF
CDR3nt: TGTGCCAGCAGCTTAGTCGTCACAGGCGATAACTATGGCTACACCTTC

len: 16
j_gene: TRBJ2-1
abundance: once
d_gene: .
v_gene: TRBV5-1
CDR3aa: CASSPGGGSRYNEQFF
CDR3nt: TGCGCCAGCAGCCCCGGTGGGGGGAGTCGTTACAATGAGCAGTTCTTC

len: 14
j_gene: TRBJ2-5
abundance: .
d_gene: TRBD1
v_gene: TRBV11-1
CDR3aa: CASSPGQGEETQYF
CDR3nt: TGTGCCAGCAGCCCAGGACAGGGCGAAGAGACCCAGTACTTC

len: 15
j_gene: TRBJ2-2
abundance: .
d_gene: .
v_gene: TRBV25-1
CDR3aa: CASSEYRTNTGELFF
CDR3nt: TGTGCCAGCAGTGAATATCGGACTAACACCGGGGAGCTGTTTTTT

len: 14
j_gene: TRBJ1-2
abundance: once
d_gene: TRBD1
v_gene: TRBV7-9
CDR3aa: CASSLDRGGYGYTF
CDR3nt: TGTGCCAGCAGCTTGGACAGGGGCGGCTATGGCTACACCTTC

len: 13
j_gene: TRBJ1-4
abundance: .
d_gene: .
v_gene: TRBV4-3
CDR3aa: CASKNRDNEKLFF
CDR3nt: TGCGCCAGCAAAAACAGGGACAATGAAAAACTGTTTTTT

len: 16
j_gene: TRBJ2-1
abundance: .
d_gene: TRBD1
v_gene: TRBV23-1
CDR3aa: CASSQSTGVIYNEQFF
CDR3nt: TGCGCCAGCAGTCAATCAACAGGGGTTATCTACAATGAGCAGTTCTTC

len: 15
j_gene: TRBJ1-4
abundance: .
d_gene: TRBD1
v_gene: TRBV15
CDR3aa: CATSRTGASNEKLFF
CDR3nt: TGTGCCACCAGCAGGACAGGGGCCTCTAATGAAAAACTGTTTTTT

len: 17
j_gene: TRBJ2-6
abundance: once
d_gene: .
v_gene: TRBV2
CDR3aa: CASSVPGGISGANVLTF
CDR3nt: TGTGCCAGCAGTGTGCCGGGCGGGATCTCTGGGGCCAACGTCCTGACTTTC

len: 14
j_gene: TRBJ1-5
abundance: .
d_gene: TRBD1
v_gene: TRBV6-5
CDR3aa: CASRRDSSNQPQHF
CDR3nt: TGTGCCAGCAGACGGGACAGTAGCAATCAGCCCCAGCATTTT